These T cell receptor beta chains were read from a single sample in a study of control samples from healthy donors and cancer patients. Sequencing was performed with immunoSEQ multiplex PCR; in TCRdb, only in-frame clones are kept and a portion is missing. Among 100,000 or so clones listed, approximately 90% were seen once. The sample comprised blood. Every receptor here comes from a woman younger than 45 in good health. The CDR3 runs from the conserved cysteine through the conserved F or W. The order of the fields is J gene, V gene, clone size, D gene, CDR3 DNA, CDR3 protein. The D gene is left open where the match is weak. A clone size is listed for some rows: how often the clone was seen (once, few, many), or a class if it is expanded.

j_call: TRBJ2-4; v_call: TRBV24-1; clone_size: -; d_call: TRBD2; cdr3_nt: TGTGCCACCAGTGATGCGGGGGTCACAAACATTCAGTACTTC; cdr3_aa: CATSDAGVTNIQYF
j_call: TRBJ1-4; v_call: TRBV5-6; clone_size: -; d_call: -; cdr3_nt: TGTGCCAGCAGCCCTAGGGGTACAGGGATCAAACTGTTTTTT; cdr3_aa: CASSPRGTGIKLFF
j_call: TRBJ2-7; v_call: TRBV3-1/TRBV3-2; clone_size: -; d_call: -; cdr3_nt: TGTGCCAGCAGAAACTCCAGGGGATGGCAGTACTTC; cdr3_aa: CASRNSRGWQYF
j_call: TRBJ2-6; v_call: TRBV5-1; clone_size: -; d_call: -; cdr3_nt: TGCGCCAGCAGCTTGGATGGGGAACGGACGTCTGGGGCCAACGTCCTGACTTTC; cdr3_aa: CASSLDGERTSGANVLTF
j_call: TRBJ1-3; v_call: TRBV5-4; clone_size: once; d_call: -; cdr3_nt: TGTGCCAGCAGCTCGGGGGGCTCTGGAAACACCATATATTTT; cdr3_aa: CASSSGGSGNTIYF
j_call: TRBJ1-5; v_call: TRBV19; clone_size: few; d_call: TRBD1; cdr3_nt: TGTGCCAGTAGTACGGACAGGGGGCGCGTCAATCAGCCCCAGCATTTT; cdr3_aa: CASSTDRGRVNQPQHF
j_call: TRBJ1-2; v_call: TRBV15; clone_size: -; d_call: TRBD1; cdr3_nt: TGTGCCACCAGCAGAGGGGAGGGGGCGGGCTATGGCTACACCTTC; cdr3_aa: CATSRGEGAGYGYTF
j_call: TRBJ1-2; v_call: TRBV19; clone_size: -; d_call: -; cdr3_nt: TGTGCCAGCACCCGGGGACAATTCCCAAACCCTAACTATGGCTACACCTTC; cdr3_aa: CASTRGQFPNPNYGYTF
j_call: TRBJ2-3; v_call: TRBV5-1; clone_size: few; d_call: TRBD2; cdr3_nt: TGCGCCAGCAGCCCGGCCGAAGGACTAGCGGGAACAGATACGCAGTATTTT; cdr3_aa: CASSPAEGLAGTDTQYF
j_call: TRBJ2-3; v_call: TRBV24-1; clone_size: -; d_call: -; cdr3_nt: TGTGCCACCAGTGATTTCTTCTCCGCAGGTCCCGGAACAGATACGCAGTATTTT; cdr3_aa: CATSDFFSAGPGTDTQYF
j_call: TRBJ1-1; v_call: TRBV21-1; clone_size: -; d_call: -; cdr3_nt: TGTGCCAGCAGCAAAGTTATGGTGACTGAAGCTTTCTTT; cdr3_aa: CASSKVMVTEAFF
j_call: TRBJ1-1; v_call: TRBV3-1/TRBV3-2; clone_size: -; d_call: -; cdr3_nt: TGTGCCAGCAGCGTGCGAACTTTCAGCATTTTAAGCGCTGAAGCTTTCTTT; cdr3_aa: CASSVRTFSILSAEAFF
j_call: TRBJ2-7; v_call: TRBV27; clone_size: -; d_call: -; cdr3_nt: TGTGCCAGCAGGGGTATTTCCTACGAGCAGTACTTC; cdr3_aa: CASRGISYEQYF
j_call: TRBJ2-5; v_call: TRBV7-2; clone_size: -; d_call: -; cdr3_nt: TGTGCCAGCAGCTCCACCGTAGAACGGGGGAGAGGCCAAGAGACCCAGTACTTC; cdr3_aa: CASSSTVERGRGQETQYF
j_call: TRBJ1-6; v_call: TRBV27; clone_size: few; d_call: -; cdr3_nt: TGTGCCGCGGGGAACTATAATTCACCCCTCCACTTT; cdr3_aa: CAAGNYNSPLHF
j_call: TRBJ1-5; v_call: TRBV7-2; clone_size: -; d_call: -; cdr3_nt: TGTGCCAGCAGCTTAGCTGGGGGGCTGGGTCAGCCCCAGCATTTT; cdr3_aa: CASSLAGGLGQPQHF
j_call: TRBJ2-3; v_call: TRBV19; clone_size: -; d_call: -; cdr3_nt: TGTGCCAGTAGTCTCTCCACAGATACGCAGTATTTT; cdr3_aa: CASSLSTDTQYF
j_call: TRBJ2-5; v_call: TRBV29-1; clone_size: -; d_call: TRBD2; cdr3_nt: TGCAGCGTGGGGACTATCCAAGAGACCCAGTACTTC; cdr3_aa: CSVGTIQETQYF
j_call: TRBJ2-2; v_call: TRBV6-5; clone_size: -; d_call: -; cdr3_nt: TGTGCCAGCAGCGGACAGTTCGCGAACACCGGGGAGCTGTTTTTT; cdr3_aa: CASSGQFANTGELFF
j_call: TRBJ2-1; v_call: TRBV10-1; clone_size: -; d_call: TRBD1; cdr3_nt: TGCGCCAGCAGTGAGTCGATATGGGGACAGGGAGTATACAATGAGCAGTTCTTC; cdr3_aa: CASSESIWGQGVYNEQFF
j_call: TRBJ2-1; v_call: TRBV3-1/TRBV3-2; clone_size: once; d_call: TRBD1; cdr3_nt: TGTGCCAGCAGCCAGGGACAGATCTCCTACAATGAGCAGTTCTTC; cdr3_aa: CASSQGQISYNEQFF
j_call: TRBJ1-5; v_call: TRBV6-4; clone_size: -; d_call: TRBD1; cdr3_nt: TGTGCCAGCAGTGACATCCCAGGGGGATCTCAGCCCCAGCATTTT; cdr3_aa: CASSDIPGGSQPQHF
j_call: TRBJ2-5; v_call: TRBV5-1; clone_size: -; d_call: -; cdr3_nt: TGCGCCAGCAGCCCATTGGACCCCCACGGGACCCAGTACTTC; cdr3_aa: CASSPLDPHGTQYF
j_call: TRBJ1-4; v_call: TRBV11-3; clone_size: once; d_call: TRBD1; cdr3_nt: TGTGCCAGCAGCTGGACAGGTGAAAAACTGTTTTTT; cdr3_aa: CASSWTGEKLFF
j_call: TRBJ2-5; v_call: TRBV11-2; clone_size: -; d_call: TRBD2; cdr3_nt: TGTGCCAGCAGCTTGGACCTTCCTCGTAGCGGGAGGTCCCAAGAGACCCAGTACTTC; cdr3_aa: CASSLDLPRSGRSQETQYF
j_call: TRBJ1-2; v_call: TRBV7-9; clone_size: -; d_call: -; cdr3_nt: TGTGCCAGCAGCCCATCGCGGGCAACCAACTATGGCTACACCTTC; cdr3_aa: CASSPSRATNYGYTF
j_call: TRBJ1-6; v_call: TRBV2; clone_size: -; d_call: -; cdr3_nt: TGTGCCAGCAGCCCCCGGCAGGGGAATTCACCCCTCCACTTT; cdr3_aa: CASSPRQGNSPLHF
j_call: TRBJ1-2; v_call: TRBV7-9; clone_size: -; d_call: -; cdr3_nt: TGTGCCAGCAGCTTTGGAAGCGGGGGGCGTAGTGACTACACCTTC; cdr3_aa: CASSFGSGGRSDYTF
j_call: TRBJ1-2; v_call: TRBV7-2; clone_size: -; d_call: -; cdr3_nt: TGTGCCAGCAGCTTAGAGACATATACGGATGGCTACACCTTC; cdr3_aa: CASSLETYTDGYTF
j_call: TRBJ1-3; v_call: TRBV19; clone_size: once; d_call: -; cdr3_nt: TGTGCCAGTAGTATACGGCGAAACACCATATATTTT; cdr3_aa: CASSIRRNTIYF
j_call: TRBJ2-7; v_call: TRBV2; clone_size: once; d_call: -; cdr3_nt: TGTGCCAGCAGTGGACAGACGGGATCCTACGAGCAGTACTTC; cdr3_aa: CASSGQTGSYEQYF
j_call: TRBJ1-2; v_call: TRBV4-1; clone_size: -; d_call: -; cdr3_nt: TGCGCCAGCAGCCCCGGGACACGGGGGGGCTACACCTTC; cdr3_aa: CASSPGTRGGYTF
j_call: TRBJ1-1; v_call: TRBV5-1; clone_size: -; d_call: -; cdr3_nt: TGCGCCAGCAGCCCGACAAGGATGAACACTGAAGCTTTCTTT; cdr3_aa: CASSPTRMNTEAFF
j_call: TRBJ2-5; v_call: TRBV7-9; clone_size: -; d_call: -; cdr3_nt: TGTGCCAGCAGCCTAGGGGGGGGGAAAGAGACCCAGTACTTC; cdr3_aa: CASSLGGGKETQYF
j_call: TRBJ2-5; v_call: TRBV5-1; clone_size: -; d_call: TRBD1; cdr3_nt: TGCGCCAGCAGCAGCCGGGACAGGGGAGAGACCCAGTACTTC; cdr3_aa: CASSSRDRGETQYF
j_call: TRBJ2-2; v_call: TRBV11-2; clone_size: -; d_call: -; cdr3_nt: TGTGCCAGCAGCCCCAGTGGGGCAGGGGTACGGACCGGGGAGCTGTTTTTT; cdr3_aa: CASSPSGAGVRTGELFF
j_call: TRBJ2-1; v_call: TRBV28; clone_size: -; d_call: -; cdr3_nt: TGTGCCAGCACACAGTGGGCGTTGCAGGGTACGAGGGATGAGCAGTTCTTC; cdr3_aa: CASTQWALQGTRDEQFF
j_call: TRBJ1-5; v_call: TRBV20-1; clone_size: -; d_call: -; cdr3_nt: TGCAGTGCCAGTTTGATGAGGAATCAGCCCCAGCATTTT; cdr3_aa: CSASLMRNQPQHF
j_call: TRBJ2-5; v_call: TRBV7-9; clone_size: -; d_call: -; cdr3_nt: TGTGCCAGCAGGACAGGAGGGCTAGGGGAGACCCAGTACTTC; cdr3_aa: CASRTGGLGETQYF
j_call: TRBJ1-2; v_call: TRBV30; clone_size: -; d_call: -; cdr3_nt: TGTGCCTGGAGTTCTCCCCTAGGGAATAGAGACTATGGCTACACCTTC; cdr3_aa: CAWSSPLGNRDYGYTF
j_call: TRBJ2-3; v_call: TRBV7-9; clone_size: -; d_call: -; cdr3_nt: TGTGCCAGCAGTACCCGGGACGGGACAGATACGCAGTATTTT; cdr3_aa: CASSTRDGTDTQYF
j_call: TRBJ2-7; v_call: TRBV5-6; clone_size: -; d_call: -; cdr3_nt: TGTGCCAGCAGCCTCCCTGGATACACCTCCTACGAGCAGTACTTC; cdr3_aa: CASSLPGYTSYEQYF
j_call: TRBJ2-1; v_call: TRBV19; clone_size: -; d_call: TRBD2; cdr3_nt: TGTGCCAGCATGCAAACTAGCGGGGGGATCAATGAGCAGTTCTTC; cdr3_aa: CASMQTSGGINEQFF
j_call: TRBJ1-5; v_call: TRBV5-6; clone_size: -; d_call: -; cdr3_nt: TGTGCCAGCAGCTTGTCACTCGGGCAGCCCCAGCATTTT; cdr3_aa: CASSLSLGQPQHF
j_call: TRBJ1-2; v_call: TRBV19; clone_size: -; d_call: -; cdr3_nt: TGTGCCAGTACAGAGGGCATCCCCTATGGCTACACCTTC; cdr3_aa: CASTEGIPYGYTF
j_call: TRBJ1-1; v_call: TRBV9; clone_size: once; d_call: TRBD1; cdr3_nt: TGTGCCAGCAGCGCCCGCCGGGGACCGGGACAGGGGAACACTGAAGCTTTCTTT; cdr3_aa: CASSARRGPGQGNTEAFF
j_call: TRBJ2-7; v_call: TRBV2; clone_size: -; d_call: -; cdr3_nt: TGTGCCAGCAGTGAAGATAGATCCCCCTACGAGCAGTACTTC; cdr3_aa: CASSEDRSPYEQYF
j_call: TRBJ2-3; v_call: TRBV7-6; clone_size: -; d_call: -; cdr3_nt: TGTGCCAGCAGCTTAGGGTCTGGCGGAATAGATACGCAGTATTTT; cdr3_aa: CASSLGSGGIDTQYF